This T cell receptor beta chain was profiled in a study of T cells in Graves' hyperthyroidism and ophthalmopathy. This clonotype was found many times. V shed 3 bases, J shed 0 bases, and the junction held 12 bases outside the gene matches. The CDR3 totals 18 residues. Per the germline V gene, CDR1 is DFQATT and CDR2 is SNEGSKA (reference sequence). TCR beta CDR3 sequences were amplified from RNA transcripts. First-round RT-PCR with HTBI primers amplified the TCR CDR3 region. TCRdb recomputed calls from the multiplex PCR reads with MiXCR, one row per CDR3 protein. The sample carries about 530,000 distinct CDR3 sequences, under 20% recorded once.

The V call is TRBV20-1, the J call TRBJ2-3; 10 bases map to TRBD2. This sequence was found in a woman between 18 and 29 years old with Graves' ophthalmopathy. The sequenced material came from blood. CDR3 sequence: CSARSSGGLKWSTDTQYF. CDR3 sequence (DNA): TGCAGTGCTAGGTCTAGCGGGGGCTTAAAGTGGAGCACAGATACGCAGTATTTT.